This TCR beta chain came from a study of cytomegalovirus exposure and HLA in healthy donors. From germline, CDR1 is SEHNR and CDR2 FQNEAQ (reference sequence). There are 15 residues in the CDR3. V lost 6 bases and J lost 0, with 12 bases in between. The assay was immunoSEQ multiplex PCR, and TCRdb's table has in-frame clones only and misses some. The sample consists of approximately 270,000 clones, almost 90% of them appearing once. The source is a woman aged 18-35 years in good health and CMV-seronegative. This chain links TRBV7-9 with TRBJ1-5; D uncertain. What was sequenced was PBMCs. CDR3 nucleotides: TGTGCCAGCAGTCAATCGGCGGATAGCAATCAGCCCCAGCATTTT. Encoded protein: CASSQSADSNQPQHF.